Presented here are 15 T cell receptor beta chains from one specimen sequenced in a study of T cell responses to AZD1222 COVID-19 vaccine. Repertoires were generated with immunoSEQ multiplex PCR, while TCRdb's copy carries only in-frame clones and drops some. The table lists approximately 140,000 clones, 91% of them singletons, with about 1.3% in the top ten. This specimen was peripheral blood, taken on day 0 of AZD1222 vaccination. Every receptor here comes from an adult in good health.

This sequence joins TRBV6-2 or TRBV6-3 and TRBJ1-1; 8 nucleotides match TRBD1. V was pared by 6 bases and J by 5 bases, with 8 bases of the junction left unmatched. The CDR3 is 14 residues long. Germline CDR1 is MNHEY and CDR2 is SVGEGT. This chain's CDR3 is CASSSQGGKTEAFF. The DNA of the CDR3 is TGTGCCAGCAGCTCACAGGGGGGGAAGACTGAAGCTTTCTTT.

The gene calls are TRBV5-4 and TRBJ2-1; TRBD2 matches 11 bases. This CDR3 spans 15 amino acids. CDR1 is SGHNT and CDR2 is YYREEE in the germline V gene (reference sequence). After removal of 4 bases from V and 5 bases from J, the junction contained 5 bases not matched to a gene. This chain's CDR3 is CASSVTSGANNEQFF. CDR3 DNA: TGTGCCAGCAGCGTGACTAGCGGGGCAAACAATGAGCAGTTCTTC.

In nucleotides, the CDR3 is TGTGCCACGGAGGGGGGACTAGCGGGCTACGAGCAGTACTTC. Translating gives CATEGGLAGYEQYF. The V call is TRBV10-3, the J call TRBJ2-7; 12 bases agree with TRBD2. Losses at the gene ends were 10 bases for V and 3 bases for J; bases not matched to a gene: 7. The CDR3 is 14 residues long. Looked up from germline, CDR1 is ENHRY and CDR2 is SYGVKD.

This chain connects TRBV7-3 to TRBJ2-1; perhaps TRBD1 as D (6 bases). V was pared by 5 bases and J by 8 bases, with 13 bases between. CDR1 and CDR2 (germline): SGHTA, FQGTGA. The CDR3 loop spans 13 amino acids. CDR3 coding DNA: TGTGCCAGCAGCCCGGCGAACAGGGATGAGCAGTTCTTC. Its translation: CASSPANRDEQFF.

The gene calls are TRBV6-4 and TRBJ2-3; 7 bases match TRBD1. CDR3 length: 14 amino acids. The ends lost 2 bases at V and 4 bases at J; junction bases unmatched: 3. Germline CDR1 is MRHNA and CDR2 is SNTAGT. Here the CDR3 reads CASSDKGASDTQYF. CDR3 in DNA: TGTGCCAGCAGTGACAAGGGGGCATCAGATACGCAGTATTTT.

This sequence joins TRBV5-4 and TRBJ1-3; 9 positions agree with TRBD1. CDR3 length equals 16 residues. Germline V gene sequence: CDR1 SGHNT, CDR2 YYREEE (reference sequence). Losses at the gene ends were 2 bases for V and 1 base for J; bases not matched to a gene: 4. The CDR3 region has the DNA TGTGCCAGCAGCTTAGGGACAGGGCGTTCTGGAAACACCATATATTTT. This encodes CASSLGTGRSGNTIYF.

This chain links TRBV12-5 with TRBJ2-1; D is possibly TRBD2 (5 bases). V dropped 5 bases and J dropped 2 bases, with 22 bases sitting between them. The CDR3 spans 18 residues. Germline V lookup: CDR1 LGHNT, CDR2 FRNRAP. CDR3 nucleotide sequence: TGTGCTAGTGGTATCGACCGAGAGGGCGCCAGACCCTACAATGAGCAGTTCTTC. This codes for CASGIDREGARPYNEQFF.

This clone appeared a single time. This chain uses TRBV11-2 with TRBJ2-2, with 15 bases identical to TRBD2. Germline V gene data show CDR1 as SGHAT and CDR2 as FQNNGV. V trimming: 2 bases; J trimming: 3 bases; junction bases outside the gene matches: 7. The CDR3 runs to 19 residues. The CDR3 DNA reads TGTGCCAGCAGCTTAAGAGGACTAGCGGGAGGGCCCCACACCGGGGAGCTGTTTTTT. It translates to CASSLRGLAGGPHTGELFF.

In this sample, this clone turned up once. The rearrangement uses TRBV5-1 and TRBJ2-1, with a weak D call TRBD1 (6 bases). The germline V gene encodes CDR1 SGHRS and CDR2 YFSETQ. This CDR3 region has 15 residues. V lost 4 bases to trimming and J lost 4 bases, with 15 bases between them. CDR3 coding DNA: TGCGCCAGCAGCACGTCCGGGACAAAATACAATGAGCAGTTCTTC. Its protein product is CASSTSGTKYNEQFF.

This chain connects TRBV29-1 to TRBJ1-2; a possible D gene is TRBD1 (5 bases). The CDR3 runs 14 residues. Germline lookup yields CDR1 SQVTM and CDR2 ANQGSEA. V gave up 5 bases and J gave up 0 bases, with 13 bases separating them. CDR3 residues: CSVTGLPANYGYTF. CDR3 bases: TGCAGCGTTACAGGTCTTCCAGCTAACTATGGCTACACCTTC.

The chain employs TRBV19 and TRBJ1-1; 9 nucleotides agree with TRBD1. There are 15 residues in the CDR3. Germline values: CDR1 LNHDA, CDR2 SQIVND (reference sequence). J gave up 4 bases and V 3 bases, and 6 bases lay outside the gene matches. DNA of the CDR3: TGTGCCAGTAGTATTCGGGACAGGGACCTCACTGAAGCTTTCTTT. Translated, it gives CASSIRDRDLTEAFF.

J is TRBJ1-2 and V is TRBV12-3 or TRBV12-4; 7 bases map to TRBD1. V was clipped by 4 bases and J by 7 bases; unmatched bases: 6. This CDR3 comprises 13 residues. The CDR3 loop is CASSWGTEVGYTF. The CDR3, as DNA: TGTGCCAGCAGTTGGGGGACAGAGGTTGGCTACACCTTC.

The genes are TRBV7-9 and TRBJ2-1, with D possibly being TRBD2 (6 bases). Per the germline V gene, CDR1 is SEHNR and CDR2 is FQNEAQ (reference sequence). The CDR3 contains 15 residues. Between the trimmed V and J ends, which lost 5 bases and 1 base, there was a span of 12 bases. The chain's CDR3 is CASSPGSRSYNEQFF. The CDR3 DNA follows: TGTGCCAGCAGCCCCGGGAGCAGGTCCTACAATGAGCAGTTCTTC.

This sequence joins TRBV6-2 or TRBV6-3 and TRBJ2-3; D possibly corresponds to TRBD2 (5 bases). Trimming left V 2 bases short and J 4 bases short, with 7 bases between. Germline V gives CDR1 MNHEY, CDR2 SVGEGT. The CDR3 has 13 residues. The CDR3 here is CASSYRTPDTQYF. As DNA, the CDR3 is TGTGCCAGCAGTTACCGGACTCCAGATACGCAGTATTTT.

This chain connects TRBV19 to TRBJ1-2, with 8 positions matching TRBD1. Germline CDR1 LNHDA, CDR2 SQIVND (reference sequence). Trimming cost V 10 bases and J 7 bases; bases outside gene matches: 11. CDR3 size: 13 residues. CDR3 sequence reads: CATNTDRVGGYTF. CDR3 bases: TGTGCCACAAACACGGACAGGGTTGGTGGCTACACCTTC.